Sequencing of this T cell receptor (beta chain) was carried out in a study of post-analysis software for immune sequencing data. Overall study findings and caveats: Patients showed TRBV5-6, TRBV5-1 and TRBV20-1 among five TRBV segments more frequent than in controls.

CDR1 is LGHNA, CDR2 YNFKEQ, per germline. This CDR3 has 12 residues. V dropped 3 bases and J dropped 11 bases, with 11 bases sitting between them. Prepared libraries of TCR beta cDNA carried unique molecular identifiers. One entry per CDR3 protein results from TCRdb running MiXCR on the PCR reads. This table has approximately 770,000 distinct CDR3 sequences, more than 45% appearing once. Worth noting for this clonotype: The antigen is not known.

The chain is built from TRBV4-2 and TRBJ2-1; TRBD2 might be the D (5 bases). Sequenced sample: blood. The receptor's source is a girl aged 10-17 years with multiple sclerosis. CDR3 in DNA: TGTGCCAGCAGCCAGGAGGCGCCCCAGCAGTTCTTC. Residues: CASSQEAPQQFF.